The 32 T cell receptor beta chains in this list originate from one sample, sequenced in a study of cytomegalovirus exposure and HLA in healthy donors listed by TCRdb under 2017. The library was obtained by the immunoSEQ multiplex PCR assay. For the multiplex PCR, a mixture combining 60 forward primers for TCR Vbeta segments and 13 reverse primers for TCR Jbeta segments was used. Held by TCRdb, this immuneACCESS table contains in-frame sequences only and omits some clones. Under half of the omission traces to an unresolved V gene where checked; the cause of the rest is unknown. Present in this sample are about 82,000 clones, about 9.5% of which were seen just once. The ten most abundant clones make up approximately 23% of the sample. What was sequenced was PBMCs. The receptors come from a man in his 60s in good health and CMV-seropositive.

This clone came up a few times. This chain joins TRBV11-2 and TRBJ2-1; TRBD2 matches at 10 bases. CDR1 SGHAT and CDR2 FQNNGV come from the germline V gene. The junction had 0 bases not matched to a gene; V was cut back by 1 base and J by 3 bases. The CDR3 runs to 15 residues. The CDR3 sequence: CASSLASGSYNEQFF. The CDR3 nucleotides are TGTGCCAGCAGCTTAGCTAGCGGGAGCTACAATGAGCAGTTCTTC.

The chain carries TRBV5-1 and TRBJ2-2; 9 bases line up with TRBD2. Germline values: CDR1 SGHRS, CDR2 YFSETQ. Trimming cost V 3 bases and J 1 base; bases outside gene matches: 7. The CDR3 consists of 17 residues. The chain's CDR3 is CASSSPQAGGNTGELFF. CDR3 bases: TGCGCCAGCAGCTCGCCCCAAGCGGGAGGGAACACCGGGGAGCTGTTTTTT. Based on the CDR3 plus reference TRBV5-1 and TRBJ2-2, the full variable domain is KAGVTQTPRYLIKTRGQQVTLSCSPISGHRSVSWYQQTPGQGLQFLFEYFSETQRNKGNFPGRFSGRQFSNSRSEMNVSTLELGDSALYLCASSSPQAGGNTGELFFGEGSRLTVL.

In regard to this clone: The junction departs from germline at one end; a sequencing error may be responsible. The chain carries TRBV7-7 and TRBJ2-1, with D tentatively TRBD1 (6 bases). Germline lookup yields CDR1 SSHAT and CDR2 FNYEAQ (reference sequence). The CDR3 has 15 residues. CDR3 nucleotides: TGTGCTAGCAGCCCAGGGTTTTCGGGACACGATGAGCAGTTCTTC. The encoded protein is CASSPGFSGHDEQFF.

This chain connects TRBV7-6 to TRBJ1-2; TRBD1 agrees at 8 bases. This CDR3 contains 14 residues. Per germline, CDR1 SGHVS and CDR2 FNYEAQ. With V trimmed by 1 base and J by 4 bases, 2 bases remained unmatched. CDR3 sequence reads: CASSLEDRGYGYTF. CDR3 nucleotides: TGTGCCAGCAGCTTAGAAGACAGGGGCTATGGCTACACCTTC.

This clone was counted between two and nine times. The V call is TRBV28, the J call TRBJ2-1; TRBD2 aligns across 14 bases. Trimming cost V 8 bases and J 0 bases; bases outside gene matches: 9. The CDR3 has 18 residues. Germline loops: CDR1 MDHEN, CDR2 SYDVKM. The DNA of the CDR3 is TGTGCCAGCCCTCCGGGACTAGCGGGAGTAGTCTCCTACAATGAGCAGTTCTTC. Its translation is CASPPGLAGVVSYNEQFF.

V is TRBV14 and J is TRBJ2-2; 8 bases line up with TRBD2. V dropped 4 bases and J dropped 5; count of bases not matched to a gene: 9. The CDR3 is 16 residues long. Germline CDR1 reads SGHDN; CDR2 reads FVKESK. CDR3 region: CASSPGSSGMTGELFF. In DNA form, the CDR3 reads TGTGCCAGCAGCCCCGGGAGTAGCGGGATGACCGGGGAGCTGTTTTTT.

The V gene is TRBV21-1, the J gene TRBJ1-2; TRBD1 reflects the table's D call only, with no check against the DNA. TRBV21-1 is annotated as a pseudogene. The CDR3 has 12 residues. CDR3 coding DNA: TGTGCCAGCGACACCTCTGAGAATGGCTACACCTTC. As protein: CASDTSENGYTF.

In its sample, this clone was seen a few times. This rearrangement joins TRBV9 to TRBJ2-1, with D possibly matching TRBD2 (6 bases). This CDR3 is 18 amino acids long. V lost 4 bases and J 6 bases, leaving 26 bases between the germline ends. Germline V gives CDR1 SGDLS, CDR2 YYNGEE. The CDR3 loop is CASSPPRVAEQGGNEQFF. CDR3 in DNA: TGTGCCAGCAGCCCACCTCGAGTAGCGGAGCAAGGAGGCAATGAGCAGTTCTTC.

This clone was counted a few times. The V call is TRBV6-5, the J call TRBJ2-2; D gene ambiguous. The CDR3 is made up of 15 amino acids. V lost 0 bases and J 3 bases, leaving 8 bases between the germline ends. Germline V gene lookup returns CDR1 MNHEY and CDR2 SVGAGI. The CDR3 spells CASSYSTSHTGELFF. Here the CDR3 DNA reads TGTGCCAGCAGTTACTCCACGAGTCACACCGGGGAGCTGTTTTTT.

This clone was detected only a few times. The rearrangement joins TRBV9 to TRBJ2-2, with D unclear. Germline V lookup: CDR1 SGDLS, CDR2 YYNGEE. V lost 6 bases and J 3 bases, leaving 18 bases between the germline ends. The CDR3 loop spans 16 amino acids. The CDR3 coding sequence is TGTGCCAGCACCCCGCGGCTATCAATGGACACCGGGGAGCTGTTTTTT. Translated, it gives CASTPRLSMDTGELFF.

This clone came up a few times. This chain connects TRBV28 to TRBJ2-1, with 9 bases aligning to TRBD1. Germline CDR1 MDHEN, CDR2 SYDVKM. V lost 2 bases to trimming and J lost 2 bases; unmatched junction nucleotides: 4. This CDR3 spans 16 amino acids. The DNA of the CDR3 is TGTGCCAGCAGTTTAGAGGACAGGGGACCCTACAATGAGCAGTTCTTC. This translates into CASSLEDRGPYNEQFF.

This chain connects TRBV28 to TRBJ2-1; the match to TRBD2 covers 8 bases. The CDR3 runs to 15 residues. V gave up 3 bases and J gave up 7 bases; unmatched junction bases: 8. Germline V CDR1 and CDR2: MDHEN, SYDVKM. The CDR3 bases are TGTGCCAGCAGTTTGGACACCCCGGGGGGGAATGAGCAGTTCTTC. This sequence encodes CASSLDTPGGNEQFF.

The rearrangement joins TRBV19 to TRBJ2-1; D remains unclear. Between the trimmed V and J ends, which lost 3 bases and 3 bases, there was a span of 9 bases. The CDR3 spans 14 residues. The germline CDR1 and CDR2 sequences are LNHDA and SQIVND (reference sequence). The CDR3 spells CASSIFQDYNEQFF. CDR3 coding DNA: TGTGCCAGTAGTATCTTCCAGGACTACAATGAGCAGTTCTTC.

This chain joins TRBV7-8 and TRBJ2-7; 8 nucleotides agree with TRBD1. Germline CDR1 and CDR2: SGHVS and FQNEAQ. Trimming took 5 bases from V and 2 from J; bases not matched to a gene: 5. This CDR3 comprises 14 residues. The CDR3 region has the DNA TGTGCCAGCAGCCCCGGGACAGGCACCTACGAGCAGTACTTC. This encodes CASSPGTGTYEQYF.

The rearrangement links TRBV9 to TRBJ2-7; 8 bases map to TRBD2. This CDR3 has 15 amino acids. Trimming removed 7 bases from V and 0 bases from J; junction bases left unmatched: 9. Germline V gene data show CDR1 as SGDLS and CDR2 as YYNGEE. As DNA, the CDR3 is TGTGCCAGCGGGTCGGGCGGGAGGAGCTCCTACGAGCAGTACTTC. Amino acids: CASGSGGRSSYEQYF.

Points on this clone: Other DNA sequences in the same sample also yield this CDR3. V gene TRBV7-9 combines with J gene TRBJ2-5; 8 positions match TRBD1. CDR1 and CDR2 from the germline V gene are SEHNR and FQNEAQ (reference sequence). The CDR3 totals 14 residues. V lost 4 bases, J lost 2 bases, and 3 bases stayed unmatched. CDR3 in amino acids: CASSSRTGQETQYF. DNA for the CDR3: TGTGCCAGCAGCTCCCGGACAGGGCAAGAGACCCAGTACTTC.

The rearrangement uses TRBV4-1 and TRBJ1-5; 11 bases are shared with TRBD1. Germline V CDR1 and CDR2: MGHRA, YSYEKL. Unmatched junction bases numbered 6, after V lost 1 base and J lost 7 bases. This CDR3 is built from 16 residues. CDR3 bases: TGCGCCAGCAGCCAAGGGACAGGGGGCCAATACCAGCCCCAGCATTTT. Its protein product is CASSQGTGGQYQPQHF.

The V call is TRBV5-4, the J call TRBJ2-1, with TRBD2 identical over 15 bases. Germline CDR1 and CDR2: SGHNT and YYREEE (reference sequence). This CDR3 contains 17 residues. V shed 4 bases and J 6 bases; nucleotides not matched to a gene: 8. CDR3 loop: CASSTGLAGGGGNEQFF. In DNA, the CDR3 is TGTGCCAGCAGCACCGGACTAGCGGGAGGGGGAGGCAATGAGCAGTTCTTC.

The rearrangement uses TRBV7-6 and TRBJ1-4; 7 bases align to TRBD1. V gave up 5 bases and J gave up 0 bases; unmatched junction bases: 6. The CDR3 contains 16 residues. Germline CDR1 SGHVS, CDR2 FNYEAQ. The CDR3 spells CASSVGQHSTNEKLFF. In DNA, the CDR3 is TGTGCCAGCAGCGTGGGACAGCACTCAACTAATGAAAAACTGTTTTTT.

This clone has ten or more counts. Since no conserved phenylalanine or tryptophan closes the CDR3, a read error is the likely cause. It is unclear where the CDR3 begins or ends on the DNA, so no DNA is shown, and the CDR3 is as TCRdb lists it. Other DNA sequences in this specimen translate into the identical CDR3. This chain joins TRBV27 and TRBJ2-3; TRBD1, the table's D call, lacks a check against the DNA. Germline values: CDR1 MNHEY, CDR2 SMNVEV (reference sequence). Termini included, the CDR3 measures 13 amino acids. The chain's CDR3 is CASSYIHTDTKYL.

This clone was seen only a few times. The chain has TRBV11-2 and TRBJ2-2; 14 bases line up with TRBD2. The V segment lost 5 bases and the J segment 0 bases; nucleotides outside the gene matches: 5. Germline V gene sequence: CDR1 SGHAT, CDR2 FQNNGV. There are 18 residues in the CDR3. CDR3 loop: CASSPGLAGGPNTGELFF. As DNA, the CDR3 is TGTGCCAGCAGCCCCGGACTAGCGGGGGGTCCGAACACCGGGGAGCTGTTTTTT.

This chain uses TRBV29-1 with TRBJ2-7; D might be TRBD2 (5 bases). Trimming cost V 7 bases and J 2 bases, with 18 bases left between them. Germline V gives CDR1 SQVTM, CDR2 ANQGSEA. The CDR3 contains 14 residues. This chain's CDR3 is CSALSRGSPYEQYF. CDR3 sequence (DNA): TGCAGCGCTTTGTCCCGAGGGTCCCCCTACGAGCAGTACTTC.

This clone was seen more than once but under ten times. The rearrangement joins TRBV7-3 to TRBJ1-3; possibly TRBD1 for D (5 bases). V gave up 5 bases and J gave up 0 bases, with 11 bases separating them. Per the germline V gene, CDR1 is SGHTA and CDR2 is FQGTGA. CDR3 length: 15 amino acids. Here the CDR3 DNA reads TGTGCCAGCAGCGACCTGACAGACTCTGGAAACACCATATATTTT. Translating it yields CASSDLTDSGNTIYF.

A few counts support this clone. The chain is built from TRBV11-2 and TRBJ1-2; D gene ambiguous. Germline values: CDR1 SGHAT, CDR2 FQNNGV. The CDR3 sequence is 13 residues long. The ends were cut back, 3 bases at V and 3 bases at J, with 8 bases in the middle. This chain's CDR3 is CASSFDKDYGYTF. Written as DNA, the CDR3 is TGTGCCAGCAGCTTCGACAAGGACTATGGCTACACCTTC.

J is TRBJ2-1 and V is TRBV27, with TRBD2 identical over 8 bases. Germline V lookup: CDR1 MNHEY, CDR2 SMNVEV (reference sequence). Trimming cost V 5 bases and J 4 bases; bases outside gene matches: 7. The CDR3 loop spans 15 amino acids. The DNA for the CDR3 is TGTGCCAGCAGTCCTTGGACTAGCTTGTACAATGAGCAGTTCTTC. It is translated as CASSPWTSLYNEQFF.

This clone has just a few counts. The chain has TRBV9 and TRBJ2-7, with 9 bases fitting TRBD2. Germline CDR1 SGDLS, CDR2 YYNGEE. V lost 3 bases and J lost 6; bases outside the gene matches: 7. The CDR3 sequence is 14 residues long. The CDR3 DNA reads TGTGCCAGCAGCGACGCGGGAGGGCCCCGCGAGCAGTACTTC. It encodes CASSDAGGPREQYF.

This clone has more than one count but fewer than ten. The genes are TRBV6-1 and TRBJ1-1; D is unresolved. V lost 6 bases to trimming and J lost 11 bases, with 13 bases between them. Germline lookup yields CDR1 MNHNS and CDR2 SASEGT. This CDR3 has 11 residues. The chain's CDR3 is CASSLAPRAFF. DNA of the CDR3: TGTGCCAGCAGCTTGGCCCCCAGGGCTTTCTTT.

This clone appeared a few times. The chain carries TRBV28 and TRBJ1-4; D is possibly TRBD1 (5 bases). Germline values: CDR1 MDHEN, CDR2 SYDVKM. Trimming removed 5 bases from V and 4 bases from J, with 14 bases in between. CDR3 length: 15 residues. The CDR3 sequence is CASSAYTGFNEKLFF. The CDR3 bases are TGTGCCAGCAGTGCCTATACAGGTTTTAATGAAAAACTGTTTTTT. Filled out from reference TRBV28 and TRBJ1-4, the complete variable domain reads DVKVTQSSRYLVKRTGEKVFLECVQDMDHENMFWYRQDPGLGLRLIYFSYDVKMKEKGDIPEGYSVSREKKERFSLILESASTNQTSMYLCASSAYTGFNEKLFFGSGTQLSVL.

The chain carries TRBV7-2 and TRBJ2-7; 8 bases are a match to TRBD1. The CDR3 has 15 amino acids. J was trimmed by 0 bases and V by 5 bases; bases with no gene match: 6. CDR1 SGHTA and CDR2 FQGNSA come from the germline V gene. CDR3 bases: TGTGCCAGCAGCACGGGACAGGTCCGCTCCTACGAGCAGTACTTC. Amino acids: CASSTGQVRSYEQYF.

This clone was seen more than once but under ten times. The V call is TRBV28, the J call TRBJ1-3; D is unclear. The CDR3 covers 11 residues. The V gene lost 8 bases and the J gene lost 4 bases, with 6 bases spanning the gap. Germline CDR1 reads MDHEN; CDR2 reads SYDVKM. The CDR3 coding sequence is TGTGCCAGCGCGGGGGGAAACACCATATATTTT. Protein: CASAGGNTIYF.

This chain uses TRBV15 with TRBJ1-5; 7 bases are a match to TRBD1. This CDR3 has 16 amino acids. In germline, CDR1 is LNHNV, CDR2 YYDKDF (reference sequence). The V segment lost 0 bases and the J segment 5 bases; nucleotides outside the gene matches: 7. Here the CDR3 reads CATSRDTGRGDQPQHF. The CDR3 DNA is TGTGCCACCAGCAGAGATACGGGCAGGGGGGATCAGCCCCAGCATTTT.

A few counts support this clone. J is TRBJ2-5 and V is TRBV6-5, with D possibly matching TRBD1 (6 bases). The tail of the sequence fits TRBJ2-7 better, so the J call may be wrong. This CDR3 has 14 residues. CDR1 and CDR2 (germline): MNHEY, SVGAGI. The CDR3 sequence: CASSRRDTPYEQYF. The CDR3 coding sequence is TGTGCCAGCAGTCGCCGGGACACCCCCTACGAGCAGTACTTC.